The 12 T cell receptor beta chains in this list originate from one sample, sequenced in a study of T-cell memory formation after mild COVID-19. TCRdb re-called the 5' RACE reads with MiXCR, one entry per CDR3 protein. The top ten clones hold approximately 12% of a sample with fewer than 500,000 distinct CDR3 sequences, 25% of them seen once. The specimen was PBMCs or a T cell subset sorted from them (not recorded which). These receptors all stem from an adult woman who had mild COVID-19 (a few samples of this study predate the infection). Cell type and time point are not known.

This clonotype was seen a handful of times. This chain connects TRBV11-2 to TRBJ2-3; D is uncertain. This CDR3 region has 16 residues. The germline V and J ends were trimmed by 0 bases and 2 bases, with 12 bases remaining between them. Looked up from germline, CDR1 is SGHAT and CDR2 is FQNNGV. In nucleotides, the CDR3 is TGTGCCAGCAGCTTAGATCGCCCCCCAGCCACAGATACGCAGTATTTT. It specifies CASSLDRPPATDTQYF.

The genes are TRBV7-6 and TRBJ1-5; a weak D match, TRBD1 (6 bases). This CDR3 is built from 14 residues. Germline CDR1 is SGHVS and CDR2 is FNYEAQ. Trimming left V 5 bases short and J 5 bases short, with 13 bases between. CDR3 in DNA: TGTGCCAGCAGCGGAGAGGCAGGGGATCAGCCCCAGCATTTT. Its translation: CASSGEAGDQPQHF.

In its sample, this clonotype was seen a few times. One end of the junction is discordant with germline, which a read error may explain. The chain uses TRBV7-7 and TRBJ2-3, with 7 positions matching TRBD2. Germline V CDR1 and CDR2: SSHAT, FNYEAQ (reference sequence). The CDR3 runs 15 residues. CDR3 amino acids: CASSLGAQRGDTQYF. The DNA of the CDR3 is TGTGCTAGCAGCTTGGGCGCGCAGCGGGGAGATACGCAGTATTTT.

The chain recombines TRBV20-1 with TRBJ2-7; 7 nucleotides agree with TRBD1. The trim removed 7 bases at V and 6 bases at J, leaving 18 bases unmatched. This CDR3 region has 15 residues. The germline V gene has CDR1 DFQATT and CDR2 SNEGSKA (reference sequence). Here the CDR3 reads CSGQRTGRGVIEQYF. The CDR3 coding sequence is TGCAGTGGCCAAAGGACAGGCCGTGGGGTCATCGAGCAGTACTTC.

This clonotype has more than one count but fewer than ten. The J gene is TRBJ2-3, the V gene TRBV4-1, with D tentatively TRBD2 (6 bases). V dropped 1 base and J dropped 0 bases, with 17 bases sitting between them. CDR1 is MGHRA and CDR2 is YSYEKL in the germline V gene. The CDR3 extends over 18 amino acids. The chain's CDR3 is CASSQVSYAGTSTDTQYF. The DNA for the CDR3 is TGCGCCAGCAGCCAAGTGTCCTACGCGGGGACTAGCACAGATACGCAGTATTTT.

The chain is built from TRBV6-2 or TRBV6-3 and TRBJ1-2; TRBD1 matches 7 bases. Per the germline V gene, CDR1 is MNHEY and CDR2 is SVGEGT. CDR3 length: 13 residues. V lost 4 bases and J lost 6; bases outside the gene matches: 5. The CDR3 DNA reads TGTGCCAGCAGTTCCAGACAGGGAGATGGCTACACCTTC. Translation gives CASSSRQGDGYTF.

The genes are TRBV7-8 and TRBJ2-7; D is uncertain. Germline CDR1 SGHVS, CDR2 FQNEAQ. With 5 bases removed from V and 0 bases from J, the gap between germline ends came to 14 bases. The CDR3 sequence is 15 residues long. CDR3 nucleotide sequence: TGTGCCAGCAGCCTTTTTATCCTAAGCTCCTACGAGCAGTACTTC. Protein: CASSLFILSSYEQYF.

This clonotype has just a few counts. The J gene is TRBJ2-5, the V gene TRBV6-1; D remains ambiguous. In germline, CDR1 is MNHNS, CDR2 SASEGT. The CDR3 has 14 residues. Trimming removed 5 bases from V and 2 bases from J, with 12 bases in between. The CDR3 nucleotides are TGTGCCAGCAGTCTTCTGACCGAGCAAGAGACCCAGTACTTC. This encodes CASSLLTEQETQYF.

V gene TRBV12-3 or TRBV12-4 combines with J gene TRBJ2-3; D may be TRBD2 (5 bases). V was shortened by 5 bases and J by 5 bases, with 20 bases between the two germline ends. This CDR3 is built from 16 residues. CDR3 region: CASSPNAGPRGDTQYF. CDR3 bases: TGTGCCAGCAGTCCAAATGCCGGGCCTCGGGGAGATACGCAGTATTTT.

The rearrangement joins TRBV7-8 to TRBJ1-5; 8 nucleotides match TRBD1. The germline V gene has CDR1 SGHVS and CDR2 FQNEAQ. This CDR3 has 13 amino acids. Unmatched junction bases numbered 5, after V lost 4 bases and J lost 9 bases. The CDR3 DNA is TGTGCCAGCAGCTCGGACAGGGAACGGCCCCAGCATTTT. It specifies CASSSDRERPQHF.

In this sample, this clonotype turned up once. The V gene is TRBV6-6, the J gene TRBJ2-7; 10 bases align to TRBD1. Germline trimming cut 5 bases from V and 5 bases from J; bases unmatched to any gene: 9. The CDR3 sequence is 15 residues long. CDR1 and CDR2 from the germline V gene are MNHNY and SVGAGI (reference sequence). The CDR3 reads CASSRAGTGVDEQYF. CDR3 coding DNA: TGTGCCAGCAGTCGAGCCGGGACAGGGGTGGACGAGCAGTACTTC.

This clonotype turned up a few times. The chain joins TRBV13 to TRBJ2-1, with 7 bases aligning to TRBD2. This CDR3 has 17 residues. Germline V gene sequence: CDR1 PRHDT, CDR2 FYEKMQ (reference sequence). The trim removed 4 bases at V and 0 bases at J, leaving 9 bases unmatched. Written as DNA, the CDR3 is TGTGCCAGCAGCTCTATTGGGAGGGCCCTCTCCTACAATGAGCAGTTCTTC. Amino acid sequence: CASSSIGRALSYNEQFF.